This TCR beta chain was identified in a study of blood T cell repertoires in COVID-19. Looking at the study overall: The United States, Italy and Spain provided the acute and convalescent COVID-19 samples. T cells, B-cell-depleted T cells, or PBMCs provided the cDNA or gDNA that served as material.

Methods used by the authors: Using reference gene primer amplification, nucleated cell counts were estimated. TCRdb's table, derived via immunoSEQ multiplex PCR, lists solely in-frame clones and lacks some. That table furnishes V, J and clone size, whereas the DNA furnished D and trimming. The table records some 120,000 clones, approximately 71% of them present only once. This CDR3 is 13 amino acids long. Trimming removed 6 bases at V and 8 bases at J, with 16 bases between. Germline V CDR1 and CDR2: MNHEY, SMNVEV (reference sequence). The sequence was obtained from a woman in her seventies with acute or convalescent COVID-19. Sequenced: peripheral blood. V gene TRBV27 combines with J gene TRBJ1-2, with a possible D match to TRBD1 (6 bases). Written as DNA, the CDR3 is TGTGCCAGCAGCCTAAGCGGGGGCGTCGGCTACACCTTC. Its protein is CASSLSGGVGYTF.